Below are 18 T cell receptor beta chains sequenced from a single sample in a study of T cell responses to AZD1222 COVID-19 vaccine. Using immunoSEQ multiplex PCR, the repertoire was profiled, and TCRdb retains in-frame clones only, with some absent. The data hold 140,000 or so clones, with roughly 90% observed a single time. Sequencing was performed on peripheral blood, taken on day 0 of AZD1222 vaccination. Receptors were obtained from an adult in good health.

The chain is built from TRBV10-3 and TRBJ1-1, with TRBD1 as a possible D gene (6 bases). CDR1 and CDR2 from the germline V gene are ENHRY and SYGVKD. The V and J ends lost 2 bases and 5 bases respectively, with 18 bases between them. The CDR3 is 16 amino acids. The CDR3 loop reads CAISEPTTGPRTEAFF. DNA of the CDR3: TGTGCCATCAGTGAGCCCACCACAGGGCCGAGGACTGAAGCTTTCTTT.

CDR3 in DNA: TGCGCCAGCAGCCTCACCCGAAACATTAACACCGGGGAGCTGTTTTTT. As protein: CASSLTRNINTGELFF. J is TRBJ2-2 and V is TRBV4-1; D is ambiguous. The CDR3 has 16 amino acids. Trimming removed 4 bases from V and 2 bases from J, with 14 bases in between. Germline values: CDR1 MGHRA, CDR2 YSYEKL.

The gene calls are TRBV6-2 or TRBV6-3 and TRBJ1-4; 12 bases line up with TRBD1. The CDR3 loop spans 16 amino acids. J lost 8 bases, V lost 0 bases, and 4 bases had no gene match. Germline loops: CDR1 MNHEY, CDR2 SVGEGT. This chain's CDR3 is CASSYSPGQGAEKLFF. CDR3 bases: TGTGCCAGCAGTTACTCGCCGGGACAGGGGGCCGAAAAACTGTTTTTT.

CDR3 nucleotide sequence: TGCAGTGCTACTGAGCGGGAGGCGTCAAATACGCAGTATTTT. Translation: CSATEREASNTQYF. The chain joins TRBV20-1 to TRBJ2-3, with 9 bases aligning to TRBD2. The CDR3 consists of 14 residues. After removal of 4 bases from V and 7 bases from J, the junction contained 9 bases not matched to a gene. Germline V gives CDR1 DFQATT, CDR2 SNEGSKA (reference sequence).

The chain carries TRBV5-5 and TRBJ1-5, with a weak D call TRBD1 (5 bases). Germline V gene lookup returns CDR1 SGHKS and CDR2 YYEKEE (reference sequence). The V end lost 0 bases, the J end lost 1 base, and 14 bases lay between the germline ends. This CDR3 contains 17 residues. The CDR3: CASSLEGLAVSNQPQHF. The CDR3, as DNA: TGTGCCAGCAGCTTGGAGGGGTTAGCAGTAAGCAATCAGCCCCAGCATTTT.

This chain joins TRBV4-1 and TRBJ1-1; no clear D. The CDR3 contains 14 residues. The germline V and J ends were trimmed by 0 bases and 3 bases, with 8 bases remaining between them. Germline CDR1 MGHRA, CDR2 YSYEKL. CDR3 sequence (DNA): TGCGCCAGCAGCCAAGATAGCCTGGACACTGAAGCTTTCTTT. This codes for CASSQDSLDTEAFF.

CDR3 in DNA: TGTGCCAGCAGCCCTCCGAGGGGGGAAAAACTGTTTTTT. Residues: CASSPPRGEKLFF. The V and J genes are TRBV7-9 and TRBJ1-4, with a possible D match to TRBD1 (6 bases). The CDR3 totals 13 residues. Germline lookup yields CDR1 SEHNR and CDR2 FQNEAQ (reference sequence). Trimming left V 5 bases short and J 8 bases short, with 12 bases between.

The chain employs TRBV2 and TRBJ1-3; D not resolved. The V gene lost 8 bases and the J gene lost 4 bases, with 6 bases spanning the gap. This CDR3 is 11 amino acids long. The germline V gene encodes CDR1 SNHLY and CDR2 FYNNEI. The CDR3 coding sequence is TGTGCCAGCTCAGGAGGAAACACCATATATTTT. This sequence encodes CASSGGNTIYF.

V is TRBV27 and J is TRBJ2-7; 11 bases line up with TRBD2. The J segment lost 4 bases and the V segment lost 5 bases, leaving 13 bases of the junction unmatched. From germline, CDR1 is MNHEY and CDR2 SMNVEV (reference sequence). The CDR3 runs 17 residues. CDR3 DNA sequence: TGTGCCAGCAGTCCCTGGTGGGTAGCGGGAGGGTCTTACGAGCAGTACTTC. Translated, it gives CASSPWWVAGGSYEQYF.

V is TRBV7-2 and J is TRBJ2-7, with D unresolved. V lost 5 bases and J 3 bases, leaving 17 bases between the germline ends. Germline V gene sequence: CDR1 SGHTA, CDR2 FQGNSA. The CDR3 length is 15 residues. The CDR3 protein is CASSPQYGRNYEQYF. CDR3 DNA: TGTGCCAGCAGCCCCCAGTATGGACGAAACTACGAGCAGTACTTC.

V and J are TRBV7-9 and TRBJ1-2; D perhaps matches TRBD1 (6 bases). Per germline, CDR1 SEHNR and CDR2 FQNEAQ (reference sequence). There are 16 residues in the CDR3. V dropped 1 base and J dropped 2 bases, with 14 bases sitting between them. CDR3 in DNA: TGTGCCAGCAGCTTAGGTCCTAGGACAGCAAACTATGGCTACACCTTC. Translation gives CASSLGPRTANYGYTF.

This chain uses TRBV3-1 (or the pseudogene TRBV3-2) with TRBJ2-1; 10 nucleotides agree with TRBD1. J was trimmed by 9 bases and V by 5 bases; bases with no gene match: 13. Germline V CDR1 and CDR2: LGHDT, YNNKEL (reference sequence). The CDR3 spans 16 residues. The CDR3 is CASSNRQGARIGEQFF. CDR3 DNA sequence: TGTGCCAGCAGCAACCGACAGGGGGCGCGTATTGGTGAGCAGTTCTTC.

Note on this clone: Other DNA sequences in this sample translate to the same CDR3. V gene TRBV28 combines with J gene TRBJ2-3; D may be TRBD1 or TRBD2 (5 bases each). The V end lost 5 bases, the J end lost 0 bases, and 9 bases lay between the germline ends. Germline lookup yields CDR1 MDHEN and CDR2 SYDVKM. This CDR3 is built from 14 residues. DNA of the CDR3: TGTGCCAGCAGTCGACGGGACAGCACAGATACGCAGTATTTT. Its translation: CASSRRDSTDTQYF.

The genes are TRBV12-5 and TRBJ1-2; the D is unclear. V shed 3 bases and J shed 1 base, with 9 bases lying between them. CDR3 length: 14 residues. Germline lookup yields CDR1 LGHNT and CDR2 FRNRAP. The CDR3 loop reads CASGLDQLNYGYTF. The CDR3 DNA reads as TGTGCTAGTGGTTTAGATCAGCTTAACTATGGCTACACCTTC.

This clone was recorded only once. The rearrangement uses TRBV7-9 and TRBJ2-7, with D perhaps matching TRBD2 (6 bases). V lost 5 bases and J lost 0, with 17 bases in between. Germline CDR1 reads SEHNR; CDR2 reads FQNEAQ (reference sequence). The CDR3 runs to 16 residues. The CDR3 sequence: CASSSGRITSSYEQYF. CDR3 nucleotides: TGTGCCAGCAGCAGTGGGAGGATCACGAGCTCCTACGAGCAGTACTTC.

This clone was observed a handful of times. The chain has TRBV28 and TRBJ1-5; 8 bases map to TRBD1. This CDR3 spans 17 amino acids. V lost 7 bases, J lost 4 bases, and 15 bases stayed unmatched. Germline V gene data show CDR1 as MDHEN and CDR2 as SYDVKM. CDR3 loop: CASNNNRDRYLNQPQHF. The CDR3 region has the DNA TGTGCCAGCAACAACAACCGGGACAGGTATCTAAATCAGCCCCAGCATTTT.

The chain joins TRBV27 to TRBJ1-1; 9 bases are shared with TRBD1. The junction had 12 bases not matched to a gene; V was cut back by 6 bases and J by 4 bases. The CDR3 covers 16 residues. Germline V gene lookup returns CDR1 MNHEY and CDR2 SMNVEV (reference sequence). CDR3 nucleotide sequence: TGTGCCAGCAGGGTGGACAGGGGTAGACGTGGCACTGAAGCTTTCTTT. Protein: CASRVDRGRRGTEAFF.

The chain has TRBV15 and TRBJ1-5; D uncertain. Germline lookup yields CDR1 LNHNV and CDR2 YYDKDF (reference sequence). CDR3 length: 14 residues. Between the trimmed V and J ends, which lost 5 bases and 1 base, there was a span of 9 bases. The CDR3 reads CATSSLESNQPQHF. CDR3 DNA: TGTGCCACCAGCTCCCTGGAGAGCAATCAGCCCCAGCATTTT. The full variable domain, rest sourced from reference TRBV15 and TRBJ1-5, is DAMVIQNPRYQVTQFGKPVTLSCSQTLNHNVMYWYQQKSSQAPKLLFHYYDKDFNNEADTPDNFQSRRPNTSFCFLDIRSPGLGDTAMYLCATSSLESNQPQHFGDGTRLSIL.